Sequencing of this TCR beta chain was carried out in a study of T cell responses to AZD1222 COVID-19 vaccine. Study findings and constraints: Clonal diversity may have been underestimated in mostly white British donors. Spike-specific TCRs gained breadth and depth after people received two AZD1222 doses. Spike was spanned by vaccine-associated CD4 TCRs, with dominance at 160-218 and 743-854. Seropositive status at baseline applied to only five to seven AZD1222 recipients.

Profiled with immunoSEQ multiplex PCR; TCRdb holds only in-frame clones, not every one. Altogether roughly 99,000 clones are present, roughly nine tenths being singletons, with the ten largest covering approximately 4.8%. CDR3 length: 17 residues. CDR1 and CDR2 (germline): SEHNR, FQNEAQ (reference sequence). V was trimmed by 1 base and J by 6 bases, leaving 16 bases between them. This clone was recorded once. The target antigen is unknown. This TCR was recovered from an adult who received the AZD1222 COVID-19 vaccine. This rearrangement joins TRBV7-9 to TRBJ1-6; D remains unclear. The source material was peripheral blood, sampled 28 days after the second AZD1222 dose. The chain's CDR3 is CASSLGGWVSPNSPLHF. Written as DNA, the CDR3 is TGTGCCAGCAGCTTAGGAGGTTGGGTGTCTCCTAATTCACCCCTCCACTTT.